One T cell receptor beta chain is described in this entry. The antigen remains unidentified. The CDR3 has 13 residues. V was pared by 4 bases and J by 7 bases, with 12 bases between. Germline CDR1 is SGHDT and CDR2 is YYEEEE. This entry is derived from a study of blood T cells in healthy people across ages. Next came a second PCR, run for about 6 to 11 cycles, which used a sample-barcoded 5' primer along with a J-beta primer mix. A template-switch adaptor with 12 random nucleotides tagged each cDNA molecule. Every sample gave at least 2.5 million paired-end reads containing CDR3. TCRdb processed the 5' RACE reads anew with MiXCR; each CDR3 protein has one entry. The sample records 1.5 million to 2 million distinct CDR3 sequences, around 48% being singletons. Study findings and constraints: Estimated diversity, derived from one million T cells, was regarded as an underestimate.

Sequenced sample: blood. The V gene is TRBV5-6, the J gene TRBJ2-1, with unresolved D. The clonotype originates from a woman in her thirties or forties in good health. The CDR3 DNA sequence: TGTGCCAGCAGCCCCGGCCACCTAAATGAGCAGTTCTTC. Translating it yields CASSPGHLNEQFF.